This TCR beta chain was retrieved from a study of a mutant IDH1 vaccine in newly diagnosed glioma. Looking at the study overall: Vaccines were begun 4-6 weeks after radiotherapy alone, or with temozolomide cycles. Before enrollment, patients got radiotherapy alone, temozolomide alone, or mostly the combination.

Time point indicated: week 47, end of study. Each dose delivered 300 ug of mutant IDH1 20-mer peptide subcutaneously with imiquimod. All eight of the vaccinations patients received fell in weeks 1, 3, 5, 7, 11, 15, 19 and 23. Donor diagnoses consisted of new WHO grade 3 or 4 IDH1-mutant, ATRX-lost astrocytomas. Clones were read by immunoSEQ multiplex PCR, and TCRdb kept only the in-frame ones, dropping some. This sample carries under 15,000 clones, roughly 72% of them seen once, and the ten largest clones take less than 5%. As concerns this clone: Its antigen is as yet unknown.

The receptor was isolated from a woman in her 40s with glioma. The specimen comprised PBMCs, sampled from a glioma patient whose treatment included an IDH1 peptide vaccine.

CDR3 coding DNA: TGCAGTGCTAGAAGCTCAAATGAGCAGTTCTTC. It translates to CSARSSNEQFF. The chain has TRBV20-1 and TRBJ2-1; no definite D call. The CDR3 consists of 11 residues. Trimming shortened V by 2 bases and J by 7 bases, and 6 bases separated the two germline ends. Germline V gives CDR1 DFQATT, CDR2 SNEGSKA (reference sequence).